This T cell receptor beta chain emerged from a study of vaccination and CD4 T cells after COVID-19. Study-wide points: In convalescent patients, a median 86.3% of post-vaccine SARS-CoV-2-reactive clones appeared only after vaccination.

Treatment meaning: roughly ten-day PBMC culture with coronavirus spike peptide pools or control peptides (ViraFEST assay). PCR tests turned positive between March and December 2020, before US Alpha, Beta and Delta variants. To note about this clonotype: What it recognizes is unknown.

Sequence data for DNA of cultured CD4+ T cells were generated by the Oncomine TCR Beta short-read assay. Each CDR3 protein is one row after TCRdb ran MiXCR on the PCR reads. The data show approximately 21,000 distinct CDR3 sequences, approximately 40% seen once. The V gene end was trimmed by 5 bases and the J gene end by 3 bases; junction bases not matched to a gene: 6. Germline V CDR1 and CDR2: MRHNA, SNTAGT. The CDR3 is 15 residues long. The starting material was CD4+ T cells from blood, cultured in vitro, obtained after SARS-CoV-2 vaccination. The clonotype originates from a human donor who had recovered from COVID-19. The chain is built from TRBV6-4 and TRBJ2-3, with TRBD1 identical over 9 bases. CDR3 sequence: CASSRDRDRTDTQYF. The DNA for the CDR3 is TGTGCCAGCAGTAGGGACAGGGATAGGACAGATACGCAGTATTTT.